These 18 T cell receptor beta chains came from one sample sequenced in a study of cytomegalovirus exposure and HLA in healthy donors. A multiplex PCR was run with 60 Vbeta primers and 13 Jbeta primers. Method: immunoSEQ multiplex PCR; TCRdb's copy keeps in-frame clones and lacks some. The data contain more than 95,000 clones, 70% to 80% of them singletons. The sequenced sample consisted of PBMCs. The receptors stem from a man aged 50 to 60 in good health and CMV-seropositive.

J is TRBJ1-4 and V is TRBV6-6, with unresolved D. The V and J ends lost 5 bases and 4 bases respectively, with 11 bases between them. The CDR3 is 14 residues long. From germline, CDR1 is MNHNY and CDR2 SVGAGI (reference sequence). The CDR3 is CASSIRLNNEKLFF. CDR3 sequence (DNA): TGTGCCAGCAGTATCAGGCTGAATAATGAAAAACTGTTTTTT.

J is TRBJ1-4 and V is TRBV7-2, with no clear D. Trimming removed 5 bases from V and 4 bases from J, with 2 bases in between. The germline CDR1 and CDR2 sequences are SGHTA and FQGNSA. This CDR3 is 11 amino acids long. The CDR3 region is CASSRNEKLFF. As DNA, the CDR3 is TGTGCCAGCAGCCGTAATGAAAAACTGTTTTTT.

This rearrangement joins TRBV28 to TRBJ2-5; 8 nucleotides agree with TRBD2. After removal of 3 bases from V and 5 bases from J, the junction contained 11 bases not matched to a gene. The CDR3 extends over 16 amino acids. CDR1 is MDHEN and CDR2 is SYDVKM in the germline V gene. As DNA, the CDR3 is TGTGCCAGCAGTTTGGGCAGCGGGGGTCAGGCGGAGACCCAGTACTTC. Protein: CASSLGSGGQAETQYF.

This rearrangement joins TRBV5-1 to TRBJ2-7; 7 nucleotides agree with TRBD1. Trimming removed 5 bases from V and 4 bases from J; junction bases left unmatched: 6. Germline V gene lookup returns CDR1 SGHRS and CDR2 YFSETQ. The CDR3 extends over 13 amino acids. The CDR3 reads CASSFRQGYEQYF. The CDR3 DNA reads TGCGCCAGCAGTTTTCGACAGGGATACGAGCAGTACTTC.

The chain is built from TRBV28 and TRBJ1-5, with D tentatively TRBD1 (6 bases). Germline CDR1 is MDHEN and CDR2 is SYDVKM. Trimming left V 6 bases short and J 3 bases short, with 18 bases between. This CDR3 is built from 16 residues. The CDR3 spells CASSLGIQGVNQPQHF. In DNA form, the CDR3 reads TGTGCCAGCAGCCTAGGAATACAGGGCGTCAATCAGCCCCAGCATTTT.

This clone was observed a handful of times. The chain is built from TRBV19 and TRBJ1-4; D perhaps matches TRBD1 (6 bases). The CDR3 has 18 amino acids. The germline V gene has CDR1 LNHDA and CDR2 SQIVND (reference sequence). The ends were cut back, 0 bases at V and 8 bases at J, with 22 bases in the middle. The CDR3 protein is CASSIEPDSRNVGEKLFF. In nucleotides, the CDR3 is TGTGCCAGTAGTATAGAGCCGGACAGCCGTAATGTGGGAGAAAAACTGTTTTTT.

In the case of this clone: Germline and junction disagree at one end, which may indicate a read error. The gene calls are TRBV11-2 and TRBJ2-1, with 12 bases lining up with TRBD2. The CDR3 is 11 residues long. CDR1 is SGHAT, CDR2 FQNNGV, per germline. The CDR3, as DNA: TGTGCCAGCAGCTCTAGCGGGAGGGCCCTCTTC. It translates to CASSSSGRALF.

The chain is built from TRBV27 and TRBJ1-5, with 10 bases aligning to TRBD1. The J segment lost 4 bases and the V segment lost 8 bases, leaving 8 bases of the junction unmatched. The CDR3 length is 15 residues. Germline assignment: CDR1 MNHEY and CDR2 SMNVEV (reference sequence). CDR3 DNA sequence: TGTGCCAGCCGACAGGGGGCTGGAGGGAATCAGCCCCAGCATTTT. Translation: CASRQGAGGNQPQHF.

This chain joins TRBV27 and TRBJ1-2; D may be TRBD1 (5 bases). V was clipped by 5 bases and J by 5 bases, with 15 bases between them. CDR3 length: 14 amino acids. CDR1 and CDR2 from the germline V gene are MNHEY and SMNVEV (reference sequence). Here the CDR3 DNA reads TGTGCCAGCAGTCCCGGACCCCGACAGTATGGCTACACCTTC. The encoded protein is CASSPGPRQYGYTF.

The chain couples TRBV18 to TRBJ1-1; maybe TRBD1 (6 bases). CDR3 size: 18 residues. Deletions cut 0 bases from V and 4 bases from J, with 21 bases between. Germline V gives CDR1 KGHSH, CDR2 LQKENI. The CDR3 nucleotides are TGTGCCAGCTCACCACCGAGGGGCAGGGGTTTTATGGGCACTGAAGCTTTCTTT. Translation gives CASSPPRGRGFMGTEAFF.

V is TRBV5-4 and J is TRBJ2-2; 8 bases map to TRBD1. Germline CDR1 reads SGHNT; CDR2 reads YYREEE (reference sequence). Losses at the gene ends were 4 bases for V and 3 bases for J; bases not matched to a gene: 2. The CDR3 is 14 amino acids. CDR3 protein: CASSPGGYTGELFF. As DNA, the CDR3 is TGTGCCAGCAGCCCAGGGGGCTACACCGGGGAGCTGTTTTTT.

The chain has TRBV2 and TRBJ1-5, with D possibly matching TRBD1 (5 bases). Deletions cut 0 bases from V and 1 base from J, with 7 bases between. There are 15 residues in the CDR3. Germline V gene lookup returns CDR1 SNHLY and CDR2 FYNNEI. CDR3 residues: CASSEAWGSNQPQHF. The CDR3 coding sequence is TGTGCCAGCAGTGAAGCTTGGGGCAGCAATCAGCCCCAGCATTTT.

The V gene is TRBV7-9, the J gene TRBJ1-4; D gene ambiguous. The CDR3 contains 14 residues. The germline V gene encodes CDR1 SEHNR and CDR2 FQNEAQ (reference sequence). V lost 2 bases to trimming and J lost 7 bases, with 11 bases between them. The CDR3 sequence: CASSLTSGFEKLFF. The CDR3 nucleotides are TGTGCCAGCAGCTTAACATCGGGGTTTGAAAAACTGTTTTTT.

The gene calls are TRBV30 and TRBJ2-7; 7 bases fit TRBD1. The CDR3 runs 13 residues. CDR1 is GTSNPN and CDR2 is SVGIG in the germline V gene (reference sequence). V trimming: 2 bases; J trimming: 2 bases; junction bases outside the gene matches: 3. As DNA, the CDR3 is TGTGCCTGGAGTCTGCAGGGGGCCTACGAGCAGTACTTC. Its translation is CAWSLQGAYEQYF.

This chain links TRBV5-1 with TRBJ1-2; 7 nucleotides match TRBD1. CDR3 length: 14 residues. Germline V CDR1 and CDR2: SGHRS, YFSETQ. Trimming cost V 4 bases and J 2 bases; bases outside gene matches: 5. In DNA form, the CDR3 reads TGCGCCAGCAGCCCCGCGGACAGGAACTATGGCTACACCTTC. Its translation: CASSPADRNYGYTF. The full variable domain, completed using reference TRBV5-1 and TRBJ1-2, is KAGVTQTPRYLIKTRGQQVTLSCSPISGHRSVSWYQQTPGQGLQFLFEYFSETQRNKGNFPGRFSGRQFSNSRSEMNVSTLELGDSALYLCASSPADRNYGYTFGSGTRLTVV.

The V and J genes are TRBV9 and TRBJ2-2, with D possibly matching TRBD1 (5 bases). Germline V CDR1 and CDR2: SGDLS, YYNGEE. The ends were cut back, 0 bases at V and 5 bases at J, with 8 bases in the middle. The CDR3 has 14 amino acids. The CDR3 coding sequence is TGTGCCAGCAGCGTAGGACCAGGGACCGGGGAGCTGTTTTTT. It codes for CASSVGPGTGELFF.

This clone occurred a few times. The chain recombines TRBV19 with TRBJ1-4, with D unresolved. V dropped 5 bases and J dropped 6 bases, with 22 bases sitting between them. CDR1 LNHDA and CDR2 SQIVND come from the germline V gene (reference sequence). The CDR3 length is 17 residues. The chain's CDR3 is CASSSSRRLARYEKLFF. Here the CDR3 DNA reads TGTGCCAGTAGTTCTTCCCGCAGGCTAGCCCGCTATGAAAAACTGTTTTTT.

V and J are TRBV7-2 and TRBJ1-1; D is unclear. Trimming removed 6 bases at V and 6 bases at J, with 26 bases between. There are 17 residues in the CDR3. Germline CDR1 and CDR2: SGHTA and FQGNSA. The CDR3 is CASRLKSPNFIISEAFF. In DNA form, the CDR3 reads TGTGCCAGCAGGTTAAAGTCGCCTAACTTTATAATCTCTGAAGCTTTCTTT.